What follows are 21 T cell receptor beta chains derived from one specimen sequenced in a study of Graves' ophthalmopathy and Graves' hyperthyroidism. RNA served as the template for amplifying TCR beta CDR3 regions. Following a first-round RT-PCR that used HTBI primers, a second-round multiplex PCR was carried out. TCRdb re-derived calls from the multiplex PCR reads in MiXCR, one entry per CDR3 protein. Found here are 650,000 to 800,000 distinct CDR3 sequences, 35% to 45% of them singletons; the top ten hold 3% to 3.5%. Input material: peripheral blood. These receptors originate from an adult man with Graves' ophthalmopathy.

This clonotype was seen many times. The chain carries TRBV5-6 and TRBJ2-7, with 7 bases fitting TRBD2. This CDR3 has 15 residues. CDR1 and CDR2 from the germline V gene are SGHDT and YYEEEE. The junction had 6 bases not matched to a gene; V was cut back by 0 bases and J by 3 bases. The CDR3 loop is CASSLGLAANYEQYF. The CDR3 DNA sequence: TGTGCCAGCAGCTTGGGTCTAGCGGCGAACTACGAGCAGTACTTC.

V and J are TRBV25-1 and TRBJ1-6; TRBD1 agrees at 10 bases. The CDR3 covers 16 residues. J lost 9 bases, V lost 2 bases, and 7 bases had no gene match. CDR1 MGHDK and CDR2 SYGVNS come from the germline V gene. CDR3 DNA: TGTGCCAGCAGTGAAACCGGGACAGGGGTAGGTTCACCCCTCCACTTT. Translation gives CASSETGTGVGSPLHF.

The genes are TRBV7-4 and TRBJ2-5; D could derive from TRBD1 or TRBD2 (5 bases each). Trimming removed 8 bases from V and 5 bases from J, with 12 bases in between. The CDR3 runs to 12 residues. From germline, CDR1 is SGHVT and CDR2 SQSDAQ. CDR3 sequence (DNA): TGTGCCAGCCGGGACCCCTGGGAGACCCAGTACTTC. Translated: CASRDPWETQYF.

This clonotype appeared many times. This chain joins TRBV2 and TRBJ1-1, with TRBD1 matching 9 bases. Germline CDR1 and CDR2: SNHLY and FYNNEI. The J segment lost 1 base and the V segment lost 3 bases, leaving 15 bases of the junction unmatched. CDR3 size: 19 residues. DNA of the CDR3: TGTGCCAGCAGTGATTTAGGGACAGGGCCGACCTATGAGAACACTGAAGCTTTCTTT. Residues: CASSDLGTGPTYENTEAFF.

This clonotype has ten or more counts. This sequence joins TRBV19 and TRBJ1-5, with a possible D match to TRBD1 (6 bases). CDR1 is LNHDA, CDR2 SQIVND, per germline (reference sequence). The V end was cut by 8 bases, the J end by 0 bases, with 20 bases between. The CDR3 has 17 residues. In DNA form, the CDR3 reads TGTGCCAGTTTATCCGTCTTCCGGGACAATAGCAATCAGCCCCAGCATTTT. As protein: CASLSVFRDNSNQPQHF. The full variable domain, rest sourced from reference TRBV19 and TRBJ1-5, is DGGITQSPKYLFRKEGQNVTLSCEQNLNHDAMYWYRQDPGQGLRLIYYSQIVNDFQKGDIAEGYSVSREKKESFPLTVTSAQKNPTAFYLCASLSVFRDNSNQPQHFGDGTRLSIL.

CDR3: CSAPTPGQETQYF. CDR3 DNA sequence: TGCAGTGCACCGACCCCGGGTCAAGAGACCCAGTACTTC. The rearrangement joins TRBV20-1 to TRBJ2-5; D ambiguous. The germline V and J ends were trimmed by 6 bases and 2 bases, with 13 bases remaining between them. The germline CDR1 and CDR2 sequences are DFQATT and SNEGSKA (reference sequence). The CDR3 runs 13 residues.

This clonotype was seen a handful of times. V is TRBV18 and J is TRBJ2-5; 8 bases align to TRBD2. The CDR3 contains 15 residues. With 0 bases clipped from V and 3 bases from J, the junction kept 3 bases outside the gene matches. In germline, CDR1 is KGHSH, CDR2 LQKENI. The CDR3 DNA sequence: TGTGCCAGCTCACCACCGGGACTAGGAAAAGAGACCCAGTACTTC. Translated: CASSPPGLGKETQYF. The full variable domain, its missing parts supplied by reference TRBV18 and TRBJ2-5, is NAGVMQNPRHLVRRRGQEARLRCSPMKGHSHVYWYRQLPEEGLKFMVYLQKENIIDESGMPKERFSAEFPKEGPSILRIQQVVRGDSAAYFCASSPPGLGKETQYFGPGTRLLVL.

This clonotype was seen many times. This chain joins TRBV12-3 or TRBV12-4 and TRBJ1-5; possibly TRBD1 for D (5 bases). The CDR3 runs 14 residues. With 3 bases removed from V and 2 bases from J, the gap between germline ends came to 8 bases. Written as DNA, the CDR3 is TGTGCCAGCAGTTTTTGGGGGGGCAATCAGCCCCAGCATTTT. It codes for CASSFWGGNQPQHF.

The chain recombines TRBV7-2 with TRBJ1-1; D remains ambiguous. The ends were cut back, 1 base at V and 0 bases at J, with 9 bases in the middle. This CDR3 spans 15 amino acids. Germline loops: CDR1 SGHTA, CDR2 FQGNSA. CDR3 amino acids: CASSLGSYVNTEAFF. The CDR3 DNA is TGTGCCAGCAGCTTAGGTTCATATGTGAACACTGAAGCTTTCTTT.

This chain's CDR3 is CASKSGGAGLTEAFF. CDR3 sequence (DNA): TGTGCCAGCAAGTCAGGGGGCGCCGGGTTGACTGAAGCTTTCTTT. The chain employs TRBV10-3 and TRBJ1-1; 8 bases agree with TRBD1. The CDR3 extends over 15 amino acids. Germline V gene lookup returns CDR1 ENHRY and CDR2 SYGVKD. The V segment lost 10 bases and the J segment 5 bases; nucleotides outside the gene matches: 15.

The V gene is TRBV20-1, the J gene TRBJ1-1, with TRBD1 as a possible D gene (5 bases). CDR1 is DFQATT and CDR2 is SNEGSKA in the germline V gene (reference sequence). The CDR3 sequence is 17 residues long. CDR3 region: CSPFSTNSGLVITEAFF. The CDR3 DNA reads as TGCAGCCCCTTTTCAACTAACTCAGGGTTAGTGATCACTGAAGCTTTCTTT.

Concerning this clonotype: The germline gene is not matched at one end of the junction; a read error may be the cause. V gene TRBV15 combines with J gene TRBJ1-2; weak D call: TRBD1 (6 bases). CDR1 is LNHNV, CDR2 YYDKDF, per germline (reference sequence). This CDR3 is built from 15 residues. The CDR3 nucleotides read TGTGCCACTAGCAGCCCTTGGACAGCTAACTATGGCTACACCTTC. This translates into CATSSPWTANYGYTF. The whole variable domain, filled in from reference TRBV15 and TRBJ1-2, reads DAMVIQNPRYQVTQFGKPVTLSCSQTLNHNVMYWYQQKSSQAPKLLFHYYDKDFNNEADTPDNFQSRRPNTSFCFLDIRSPGLGDTAMYLCATSSPWTANYGYTFGSGTRLTVV.

This clonotype appeared many times. The rearrangement joins TRBV19 to TRBJ1-6; D remains ambiguous. Germline assignment: CDR1 LNHDA and CDR2 SQIVND (reference sequence). V was pared by 6 bases and J by 9 bases, with 21 bases between. CDR3 size: 16 residues. The CDR3 coding sequence is TGTGCCAGTAGCAACACTCCAACAGCGGGTAGTTCACCCCTCCACTTT. The encoded protein is CASSNTPTAGSSPLHF. The full variable domain, completed using reference TRBV19 and TRBJ1-6, is DGGITQSPKYLFRKEGQNVTLSCEQNLNHDAMYWYRQDPGQGLRLIYYSQIVNDFQKGDIAEGYSVSREKKESFPLTVTSAQKNPTAFYLCASSNTPTAGSSPLHFGNGTRLTVT.

The chain has TRBV10-3 and TRBJ2-5; D is perhaps TRBD1 or TRBD2 (6 bases each). Trimming took 3 bases from V and 5 from J, leaving 16 bases between them. Germline CDR1 is ENHRY and CDR2 is SYGVKD. This CDR3 has 15 amino acids. CDR3 region: CAISDRGGDTETQYF. CDR3 nucleotide sequence: TGTGCCATCAGTGACAGGGGAGGCGACACTGAGACCCAGTACTTC.

This clonotype occurred a few times. This chain connects TRBV4-1 to TRBJ1-1; D call uncertain. Germline V lookup: CDR1 MGHRA, CDR2 YSYEKL. Trimming took 1 base from V and 11 from J, leaving 17 bases between them. The CDR3 runs to 14 residues. The CDR3 DNA reads TGCGCCAGCAGCCAAGTGCCCCGCGTAAGGGATGCTTTCTTT. It translates to CASSQVPRVRDAFF.

This clonotype was found a few times. This sequence joins TRBV11-3 and TRBJ2-2; D is possibly TRBD1 (6 bases). Germline CDR1 and CDR2: SGHNT and YENEEA. Trimming took off 3 bases at V and 3 bases at J, with 11 bases between the two ends. The CDR3 length is 15 residues. The CDR3 DNA sequence: TGTGCCAGCAGCTTTTGGGGGCGGGACACCGGGGAGCTGTTTTTT. Protein product: CASSFWGRDTGELFF.

On this clonotype itself: Possible read error: a much larger clone is one base away. CDR3 in amino acids: CSVLGTVASGVGANVLTF. CDR3 coding DNA: TGCAGCGTTTTAGGGACAGTAGCATCTGGGGTAGGGGCCAACGTCCTGACTTTC. The chain joins TRBV29-1 to TRBJ2-6; 7 bases line up with TRBD1. Unmatched junction bases numbered 17, after V lost 5 bases and J lost 4 bases. CDR3 length: 18 residues. Germline assignment: CDR1 SQVTM and CDR2 ANQGSEA.

This clonotype has ten or more counts. V usage is TRBV5-1 and J usage is TRBJ2-2; unclear D gene. V was clipped by 2 bases and J by 4 bases, with 15 bases between them. The CDR3 is 16 residues long. The germline V gene has CDR1 SGHRS and CDR2 YFSETQ. CDR3 amino acids: CASSFDPVEVTGELFF. CDR3 coding DNA: TGCGCCAGCAGCTTCGATCCTGTGGAAGTCACCGGGGAGCTGTTTTTT. The whole variable domain, filled in from reference TRBV5-1 and TRBJ2-2, reads KAGVTQTPRYLIKTRGQQVTLSCSPISGHRSVSWYQQTPGQGLQFLFEYFSETQRNKGNFPGRFSGRQFSNSRSEMNVSTLELGDSALYLCASSFDPVEVTGELFFGEGSRLTVL.

For the CDR3, the DNA is TGCAGCAGCAGTGAAGGAGCTAATGAAAAACTGTTTTTT. The encoded protein is CSSSEGANEKLFF. The chain combines TRBV29-1 with TRBJ1-4; D is undetermined. This CDR3 is built from 13 residues. With 8 bases removed from V and 3 bases from J, the gap between germline ends came to 13 bases. Per germline, CDR1 SQVTM and CDR2 ANQGSEA.

Concerning this clonotype: An end of the junction differs from the germline gene, which may be a read error. This chain connects TRBV7-2 to TRBJ2-7, with D maybe TRBD2 (6 bases). There are 15 residues in the CDR3. Germline CDR1 reads SGHTA; CDR2 reads FQGNSA. The CDR3 is CASGLVRGSSYEQYF. The CDR3 DNA is TGTGCCAGCGGCTTAGTACGGGGGAGCTCCTACGAGCAGTACTTC.

This clonotype was found many times. The rearrangement links TRBV5-4 to TRBJ2-7; 8 bases align to TRBD1. V lost 1 base, J lost 2 bases, and 2 bases stayed unmatched. This CDR3 region has 14 residues. Germline V gene data show CDR1 as SGHNT and CDR2 as YYREEE (reference sequence). In DNA form, the CDR3 reads TGTGCCAGCAGCTTGAAACAGGGGGCCTACGAGCAGTACTTC. Its protein is CASSLKQGAYEQYF.